This T cell receptor beta chain was captured in a study of blood T cell repertoires in COVID-19. On the study more broadly: PBMCs, B-cell-depleted T cells, or T cells provided the cDNA or gDNA that made up the material.

The CDR3 consists of 15 residues. The trim removed 8 bases at V and 4 bases at J, leaving 12 bases unmatched. Germline V gene data show CDR1 as SEHNR and CDR2 as FQNEAQ (reference sequence). In the original processing: Researchers report that nucleated cell counts were estimated from reference gene primer amplification. Only in-frame clones appear in the TCRdb table, and some are missing; sequencing was by immunoSEQ multiplex PCR. That table supplies the V and J calls and clone size; D and trimming were determined from the DNA. The data show over 90,000 clones, with almost 80% seen just once and roughly 10% held by the top ten.

The TCR was taken from a man aged 60-69 years with active or convalescent COVID-19. This chain joins TRBV7-9 and TRBJ2-3; TRBD2 agrees at 7 bases. The sample comprised peripheral blood. The CDR3, as DNA: TGTGCCAGCGCAACCGGCGGGAGTTTCGCAGATACGCAGTATTTT. It translates to CASATGGSFADTQYF.